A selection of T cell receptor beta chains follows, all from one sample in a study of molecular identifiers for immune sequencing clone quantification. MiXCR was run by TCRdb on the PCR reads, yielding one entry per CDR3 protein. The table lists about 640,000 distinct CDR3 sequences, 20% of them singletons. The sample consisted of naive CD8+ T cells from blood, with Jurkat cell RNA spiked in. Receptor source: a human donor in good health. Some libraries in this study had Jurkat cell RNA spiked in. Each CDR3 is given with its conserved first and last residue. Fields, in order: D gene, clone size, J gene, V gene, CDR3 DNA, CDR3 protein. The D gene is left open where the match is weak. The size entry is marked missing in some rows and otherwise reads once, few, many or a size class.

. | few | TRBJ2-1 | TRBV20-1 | TGCAGTGCTAGAGATGCCAGACCGTCCTACAATGAGCAGTTCTTC | CSARDARPSYNEQFF
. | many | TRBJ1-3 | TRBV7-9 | TGTGCCAGCAGCGCCCCGAGGACAGCGAGCTCTGGAAACACCATATATTTT | CASSAPRTASSGNTIYF
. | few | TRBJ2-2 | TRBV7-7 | TGTGCCAGCAGCTGGACGGTTACGGCCGGGGAGCTGTTTTTT | CASSWTVTAGELFF
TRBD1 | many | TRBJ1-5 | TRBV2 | TGTGCCAGCAGTGGCGAGACAGGGGCCTTCAATCAGCCCCAGCATTTT | CASSGETGAFNQPQHF
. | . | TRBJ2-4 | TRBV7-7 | TGTGCTAGCAGCTTAGAGCAAAAGATCTTGATGGCCAAAAACATTCAGTACTTC | CASSLEQKILMAKNIQYF
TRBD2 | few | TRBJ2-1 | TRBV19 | TGTGCCAGTAGTATAGAGGCCCAGCGGGAAGAGAATGAGCAGTTCTTC | CASSIEAQREENEQFF
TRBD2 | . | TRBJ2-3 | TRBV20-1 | TGCAGTGCTAGAGGTCTAGCGGGGCCCGCAGAGGGGGCAGATACGCAGTATTTT | CSARGLAGPAEGADTQYF
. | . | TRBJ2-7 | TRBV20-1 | TGCAGTGCTCCCGTGCTGGCGGGCGACTCGTTTGTCAACGAGCAGTACTTC | CSAPVLAGDSFVNEQYF
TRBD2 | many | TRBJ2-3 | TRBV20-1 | TGCAGTGCTAGAGCCTACCCTAGCGGGGGGGAATTCACAGATACGCAGTATTTT | CSARAYPSGGEFTDTQYF
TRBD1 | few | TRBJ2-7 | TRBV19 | TGTGCCAGTAGTGCCGCGACAGGGACACCTTACGAGCAGTACTTC | CASSAATGTPYEQYF
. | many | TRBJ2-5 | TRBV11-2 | TGTGCCAGCAGCTTACCCGGGACCTTAGAGACCCAGTACTTC | CASSLPGTLETQYF
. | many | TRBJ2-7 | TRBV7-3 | TGTGCCAGCAGCTTTGGGGTAAACTACGAGCAGTACTTC | CASSFGVNYEQYF
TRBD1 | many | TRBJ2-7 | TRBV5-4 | TGTGCCAGCAGCTTTAGGACAGGGGCCGAGCAGTACTTC | CASSFRTGAEQYF
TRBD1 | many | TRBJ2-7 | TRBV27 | TGTGCCAGCAGTCCTACAGGGGGCGCGCCCTACGAGCAGTACTTC | CASSPTGGAPYEQYF
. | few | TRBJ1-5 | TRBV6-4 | TGTGCCAGCAGTGAAACTTGGGGGGTCCAGCCCCAGCATTTT | CASSETWGVQPQHF
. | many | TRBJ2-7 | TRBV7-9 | TGTGCCAGCAGCTCGATGGACGGCTACTACGAGCAGTACTTC | CASSSMDGYYEQYF
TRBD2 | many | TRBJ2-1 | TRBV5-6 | TGTGCCAGCAGCTTGGACCTTAAGCGGGAGGGGACGAATGAGCAGTTCTTC | CASSLDLKREGTNEQFF
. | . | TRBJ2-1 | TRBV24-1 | TGTGCCACCAGTGATTTGACAGATCTGTTCTTC | CATSDLTDLFF
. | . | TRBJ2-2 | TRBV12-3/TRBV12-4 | TGTGCCAGCAGTTTTTCCGAGGATACCGGGGAGCTGTTTTTT | CASSFSEDTGELFF
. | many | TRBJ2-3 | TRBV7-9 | TGTGCCAGCAGTTCTCGGGTAGTTTTGGGCACAGATACGCAGTATTTT | CASSSRVVLGTDTQYF
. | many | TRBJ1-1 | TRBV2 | TGTGCCAGCAGTGAAGCACTGAACACTGAAGCTTTCTTT | CASSEALNTEAFF
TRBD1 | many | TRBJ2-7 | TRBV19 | TGTGCCAGTAGTTCGACAGGGCACGCTGACGAGCAGTACTTC | CASSSTGHADEQYF
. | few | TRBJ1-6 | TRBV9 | TGTGCCAGCAGCGACGGGACTGAACTTTCACCCCTCCACTTT | CASSDGTELSPLHF
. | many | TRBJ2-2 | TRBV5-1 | TGCGCCAGCAGCTTGGTCAGTTACACCGGGGAGCTGTTTTTT | CASSLVSYTGELFF
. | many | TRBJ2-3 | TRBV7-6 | TGTGCCAGCAGTCCATGGGGAGGATCTGCATACACGGATACGCAGTATTTT | CASSPWGGSAYTDTQYF
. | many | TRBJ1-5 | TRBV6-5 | TGTGCCAGCAGTTACCGCCGGACCCTACCCCAGCATTTT | CASSYRRTLPQHF
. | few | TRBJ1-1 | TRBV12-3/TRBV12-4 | TGTGCCAGCAGTCGGACACCTCGCGGGGACACTGAAGCTTTCTTT | CASSRTPRGDTEAFF
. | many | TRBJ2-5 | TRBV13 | TGTGCCAGCAGCTTAGTTTTTGGAAATCAAGAGACCCAGTACTTC | CASSLVFGNQETQYF
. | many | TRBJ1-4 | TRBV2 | TGTGCCAGCAGTGTTCCTAGTGAAATGCCTAATGAAAAACTGTTTTTT | CASSVPSEMPNEKLFF
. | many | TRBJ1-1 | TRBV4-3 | TGCGCCAGCAGCCAAAATTCGCAGGGACCTGAAGCTTTCTTT | CASSQNSQGPEAFF
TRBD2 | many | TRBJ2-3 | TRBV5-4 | TGTGCCAGCAGCCCCGGACTAGCGGGGGGGCACACAGATACGCAGTATTTT | CASSPGLAGGHTDTQYF
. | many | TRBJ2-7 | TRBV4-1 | TGCGCCAGCAGCCAACGGGCTCAGGGACTCCACGAGCAGTACTTC | CASSQRAQGLHEQYF
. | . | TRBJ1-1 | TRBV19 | TGTGCCAGTAGCCCGGACGGTACTCCGGGAACTGAAGCTTTCTTT | CASSPDGTPGTEAFF
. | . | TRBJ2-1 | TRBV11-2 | TGTGCCAGCAGCTTAGACGCAGGGGTGGGTAATGAGCAGTTCTTC | CASSLDAGVGNEQFF
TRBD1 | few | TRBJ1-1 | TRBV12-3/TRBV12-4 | TGTGCCAGCAGTGACAGGGGGCCGTCCACTGAAGCTTTCTTT | CASSDRGPSTEAFF
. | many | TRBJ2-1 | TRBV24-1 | TGTGCCACCAGTGATTTAATGGGAAATGAGCAGTTCTTC | CATSDLMGNEQFF
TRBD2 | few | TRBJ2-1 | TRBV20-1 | TGCAGTGCTAGACGACTAGCGCTTTACAATGAGCAGTTCTTC | CSARRLALYNEQFF
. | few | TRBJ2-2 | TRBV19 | TGTGCCAGTAGTATAGTTGGTTTCGGGGAGCTGTTTTTT | CASSIVGFGELFF
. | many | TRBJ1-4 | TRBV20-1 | TGCAGTGCTAGAGATTTGTGGGGGCCTAATGAAAAACTGTTTTTT | CSARDLWGPNEKLFF
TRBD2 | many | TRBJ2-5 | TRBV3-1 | TGTGCCAGCAGCCCGATTGGACTAGCGGGGGGTCCCGAGACCCAGTACTTC | CASSPIGLAGGPETQYF
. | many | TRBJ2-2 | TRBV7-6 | TGTGCCAGCAGCCCCGAGGTCTTCGGGGTACCAGGGAACACCGGGGAGCTGTTTTTT | CASSPEVFGVPGNTGELFF
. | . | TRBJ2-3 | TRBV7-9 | TGTGCCAGTAGCTCTCCGGGACCCATGGCTACGCAGTATTTT | CASSSPGPMATQYF
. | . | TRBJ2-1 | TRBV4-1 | TGCGCCAGCGGCCGAGATTATGGTGGGCGCAATGAGCAGTTCTTC | CASGRDYGGRNEQFF
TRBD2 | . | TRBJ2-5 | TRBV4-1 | TGCGCCAGCAGCCAAGCGGCTAGCGGGAGTGTGGAGACCCAGTACTTC | CASSQAASGSVETQYF
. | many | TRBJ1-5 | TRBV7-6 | TGTGCCAGCAGCCAGATGGGAATAAATCAGCCCCAGCATTTT | CASSQMGINQPQHF
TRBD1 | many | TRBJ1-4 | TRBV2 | TGTGCCAGCAGTGCGGTGACAGGGTTGCCTAATGAAAAACTGTTTTTT | CASSAVTGLPNEKLFF
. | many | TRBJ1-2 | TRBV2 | TGTGCCGCTACTCCATGGGAGGACTATGGCTACACCTTC | CAATPWEDYGYTF
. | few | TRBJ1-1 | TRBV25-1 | TGTGCCAGCAGTGACCATACCCAGACCGCGTTT | CASSDHTQTAF